This T cell receptor (beta chain) was captured by sequencing in a study of T cell responses to AZD1222 COVID-19 vaccine. Turning to the study itself: Pooled in the analysis were second doses at about 4 or about 12 weeks.

The method was immunoSEQ multiplex PCR; TCRdb's version includes in-frame clones alone and lacks a portion of them. The sample contains about 120,000 clones, around 88% of which appear only once. The germline CDR1 and CDR2 sequences are SGHTA and FQGTGA. Trimming removed 0 bases from V and 1 base from J, with 9 bases in between. The CDR3 contains 15 residues. On this clone: The antigen is undetermined.

Whole-study results and caveats: Repertoires were sampled only after the peak T cell response. The donor cohort was predominantly white British with a female majority, and clonal diversity may have been underestimated. CD4 TCRs associated with vaccination spanned spike, dominating at 160-218 and 743-854.

This clonotype originated in an adult in good health. This specimen consisted of peripheral blood, obtained on day 0 of AZD1222 vaccination. The chain links TRBV7-3 to TRBJ1-1; unclear D gene. DNA of the CDR3: TGTGCCAGCAGCTTAACAGGTAATCCGAACACTGAAGCTTTCTTT. Amino acids: CASSLTGNPNTEAFF.